Listed below are T cell receptor beta chains from one sample, sequenced in a study of cytomegalovirus exposure and HLA in healthy donors. Only in-frame clones appear in the TCRdb table, and some are missing; sequencing was by immunoSEQ multiplex PCR. This sample yields under 130,000 clones, of which around 77% are seen a single time; roughly 8.6% belongs to the top ten. Material: PBMCs. These TCRs come from a woman between 35 and 50 years old in good health and CMV-seropositive. The CDR3 runs from the conserved cysteine through the conserved F or W. A D gene is named only where the DNA matches it firmly. Size values are once, few and many counts, or a class for expanded clones, and some rows have none.

TGTGCCATCAGTGAGTCGGTTCTAGCCGATGAGCAGTTCTTC,CAISESVLADEQFF,-,TRBV10-3,TRBJ2-1,-
TGTGCTAGTGGTTTAGCGGGTGCTAATGAAAAACTGTTTTTT,CASGLAGANEKLFF,-,TRBV12-5,TRBJ1-4,-
TGTGCCAGCAGCCTCGCCCCGACAGGGAGAACTGAAGCTTTCTTT,CASSLAPTGRTEAFF,few,TRBV9,TRBJ1-1,TRBD1
TGTGCCAGCAGTGCTATAAGGGACAGCCGCTATCAGCCCCAGCATTTT,CASSAIRDSRYQPQHF,-,TRBV28,TRBJ1-5,TRBD1
TGTGCCAGCAGTTTCTCCTTTAGGGCAGGGGGATCCTGGGAGCAGTACTTC,CASSFSFRAGGSWEQYF,-,TRBV28,TRBJ2-7,TRBD1
TGTGCCAGTACCCCCGGGACAGATGAACGGTATGAGCAGTTCTTC,CASTPGTDERYEQFF,-,TRBV19,TRBJ2-1,TRBD1
TGTGCCAGCAGCATACAGGGGGCTCTTAATTATGGCTACACCTTC,CASSIQGALNYGYTF,-,TRBV7-2,TRBJ1-2,TRBD1
TGTGCCAGCAGGACTCAGGGCCTGGGCATGAACACTGAAGCTTTCTTT,CASRTQGLGMNTEAFF,-,TRBV13,TRBJ1-1,-
TGTGCCAGCAGCGTACAGGGGGCCGGCTATGGCTACACCTTC,CASSVQGAGYGYTF,-,TRBV11-1,TRBJ1-2,TRBD1
TGTGCCAGCAGCCCTAACTGGTCCTATAATTCACCCCTCCACTTT,CASSPNWSYNSPLHF,-,TRBV7-9,TRBJ1-6,-
TGTGCCAGCAGCTACGTTCCGGGACTAGCGGGGGGAGGGATGACCCAGTACTTC,CASSYVPGLAGGGMTQYF,-,TRBV7-2,TRBJ2-5,TRBD2
TGTGCCAGCAGTTACTCCGAGGGAACGGGTGGCTACACCTTC,CASSYSEGTGGYTF,few,TRBV6-6,TRBJ1-2,-
TGTGCCACCAGCAGAGCCCCCAGGCCCCAAGATGGCTACACCTTC,CATSRAPRPQDGYTF,-,TRBV15,TRBJ1-2,-
TGTGCCATCAGTGAGGGGGTAAGGGGCGAGCAGTACTTC,CAISEGVRGEQYF,-,TRBV10-3,TRBJ2-7,-
TGTGCCAGCAGTTTCCTCGACAGGGGTCGAGAGACCCAGTACTTC,CASSFLDRGRETQYF,-,TRBV28,TRBJ2-5,TRBD1
TGCAGCGTCGGTGACAGGGCAACTAATGAAAAACTGTTTTTT,CSVGDRATNEKLFF,-,TRBV29-1,TRBJ1-4,TRBD1
TGTGCCAGCAGAACCGGGACAGGGCCTGGAAACACCATATATTTT,CASRTGTGPGNTIYF,-,TRBV6-5,TRBJ1-3,TRBD1
TGTGCCAGCAGCCTGACCGGACGGAGGATGAACACTGAAGCTTTCTTT,CASSLTGRRMNTEAFF,once,TRBV7-8,TRBJ1-1,-
TGTGCCAGCAGCTTTGTACGGGATGGAAACACCATATATTTT,CASSFVRDGNTIYF,-,TRBV11-2,TRBJ1-3,-
TGTGCCAGCAGTTCCTACCCGGGGAGCGGTTTTTTT,CASSSYPGSGFF,once,TRBV28,TRBJ1-3,-
TGTGCCAGCAGCTTAGAGGACAGTTACAATGAGCAGTTCTTC,CASSLEDSYNEQFF,-,TRBV7-2,TRBJ2-1,-
TGTGCCAGCGGAAGGTGGAGCGAGCAGTACTTC,CASGRWSEQYF,-,TRBV6-5,TRBJ2-7,-
TGTGCCAGCAGCCAAGCGATGGACTACTCCTACGAGCAGTACTTC,CASSQAMDYSYEQYF,-,TRBV4-2,TRBJ2-7,-
TGCGCCAGCAGCCAAGGAGACAGGGACAACACTGAAGCTTTCTTT,CASSQGDRDNTEAFF,-,TRBV4-1,TRBJ1-1,TRBD1
TGCAGCGTTGAAGGGACAGGAGAAGCCTACGAGCAGTACTTC,CSVEGTGEAYEQYF,few,TRBV29-1,TRBJ2-7,TRBD1
TGTGCCAGTAGCCGAAGACCCCGGGACAGTAAGGATGGCTACACCTTC,CASSRRPRDSKDGYTF,-,TRBV19,TRBJ1-2,TRBD1
TGCAGCGTTGACGTCGGGGTGAGGTATGGCTACACCTTC,CSVDVGVRYGYTF,once,TRBV29-1,TRBJ1-2,-
TGTGCCACCAGCAGAGACAGGGGATCTGGAAACACCATATATTTT,CATSRDRGSGNTIYF,-,TRBV15,TRBJ1-3,-
TGTGCCACCAGCAGTTATATCGGGACAGGGGAACAAGAGACCCAGTACTTC,CATSSYIGTGEQETQYF,few,TRBV15,TRBJ2-5,TRBD1
TGTGCCAGCAGCTTATTATGGCCGGGACAGGGGGCGGATGGAAACACCATATATTTT,CASSLLWPGQGADGNTIYF,-,TRBV11-2,TRBJ1-3,TRBD1
TGCGCCAGCAGCGTCCCCCGGGACAGGGGCGACATTCAGTACTTC,CASSVPRDRGDIQYF,once,TRBV5-1,TRBJ2-4,TRBD1
TGTGCCAGCAGTTTACAGGGGGCTAACTATGGCTACACCTTC,CASSLQGANYGYTF,-,TRBV28,TRBJ1-2,TRBD1
TGTGCCAGTAGTATAGGGAGTAGGTTCTACAATGAGCAGTTCTTC,CASSIGSRFYNEQFF,-,TRBV19,TRBJ2-1,-
TGTGCCAGCAGCTTGGGTTGGGCTAGCGGGAGTAGCACAGATACGCAGTATTTT,CASSLGWASGSSTDTQYF,-,TRBV5-6,TRBJ2-3,TRBD2
TGTGCCAGCAGTTTTTCGGGCTATGGCTACACCTTC,CASSFSGYGYTF,-,TRBV27,TRBJ1-2,-
TGCGCCAGCAGCTTCGGGACAGGGGACGGCTACACCTTC,CASSFGTGDGYTF,once,TRBV5-1,TRBJ1-2,TRBD1
TGTGCCAGCAGTTCCAAACAGGGGCAGGAGACCCAGTACTTC,CASSSKQGQETQYF,-,TRBV5-4,TRBJ2-5,TRBD1